Listed below are T cell receptor beta chains from one sample, sequenced in a study of beta chain features in type 1 diabetes. The method was immunoSEQ multiplex PCR; TCRdb's version includes in-frame clones alone and lacks a portion of them. Here the sample spans about 410,000 clones, 14% being singletons. The sample comprised naive CD4+ T cells from blood. All receptors derive from a young man in good health. CDR3s include the opening cysteine and the closing phenylalanine or tryptophan. A D gene is named only where the DNA matches it firmly. Clone size, where shown, is once, few, many, or a class for clones that have expanded.

length: 12; D: .; J: TRBJ1-6; size: .; V: TRBV30; DNA: TGTGCCTGGAATTCGCCTTCTTCACCCCTCCACTTT; CDR3: CAWNSPSSPLHF
length: 14; D: .; J: TRBJ2-2; size: few; V: TRBV7-3; DNA: TGTGCCAGCCTACCAGGGCCGAACACCGGGGAGCTGTTTTTT; CDR3: CASLPGPNTGELFF
length: 11; D: .; J: TRBJ1-4; size: few; V: TRBV2; DNA: TGTGCCAGCAGTACAGGGGAAAAACTGTTTTTT; CDR3: CASSTGEKLFF
length: 16; D: .; J: TRBJ2-7; size: few; V: TRBV4-1; DNA: TGCGCCAGCAGCCAAGATCCGGGACTGAGACCTTACGAGCAGTACTTC; CDR3: CASSQDPGLRPYEQYF
length: 16; D: TRBD2; J: TRBJ2-1; size: .; V: TRBV5-6; DNA: TGTGCCAGCAGCAGGGGGACTAGCGGGAGGAGGTATGAGCAGTTCTTC; CDR3: CASSRGTSGRRYEQFF
length: 15; D: .; J: TRBJ2-3; size: .; V: TRBV9; DNA: TGTGCCAGCAGCGGTGGGTTAGACCACACAGATACGCAGTATTTT; CDR3: CASSGGLDHTDTQYF
length: 14; D: .; J: TRBJ1-2; size: few; V: TRBV30; DNA: TGTGCCTGGAGCCAGAAAGGGACGGGCTATGGCTACACCTTC; CDR3: CAWSQKGTGYGYTF
length: 17; D: TRBD2; J: TRBJ2-2; size: .; V: TRBV4-3; DNA: TGCGCCAGCAGCCAAGGAGCGGGGGGTACTAACACCGGGGAGCTGTTTTTT; CDR3: CASSQGAGGTNTGELFF
length: 14; D: TRBD2; J: TRBJ2-7; size: few; V: TRBV7-2; DNA: TGTGCCAGCAGCTCGACTAGCGGGTCCTACGAGCAGTACTTC; CDR3: CASSSTSGSYEQYF
length: 18; D: .; J: TRBJ2-1; size: few; V: TRBV18; DNA: TGTGCCAGCTCACCACGGCTAGCGCAAAGTCGTCTTTACAATGAGCAGTTCTTC; CDR3: CASSPRLAQSRLYNEQFF
length: 14; D: .; J: TRBJ2-7; size: once; V: TRBV9; DNA: TGTGCCAGCAGCGTAGGGCGGGACAGCTACGAGCAGTACTTC; CDR3: CASSVGRDSYEQYF
length: 16; D: TRBD1; J: TRBJ1-5; size: few; V: TRBV9; DNA: TGTGCCAGCAGCCTGGGGGACAGGGGAATGGGTCAGCCCCAGCATTTT; CDR3: CASSLGDRGMGQPQHF
length: 15; D: .; J: TRBJ2-1; size: .; V: TRBV5-6; DNA: TGTGCCAGCAGCTATTTACAGGGGACTGTTAATGAGCAGTTCTTC; CDR3: CASSYLQGTVNEQFF
length: 14; D: .; J: TRBJ2-2; size: .; V: TRBV10-3; DNA: TGTGCCATCGTGAGGGACTCCAATGCCGGGGAGCTGTTTTTT; CDR3: CAIVRDSNAGELFF
length: 16; D: .; J: TRBJ2-1; size: .; V: TRBV7-8; DNA: TGTGCCAGCAGCATCCGAGGTGGCGACGTACGGAATGAGCAGTTCTTC; CDR3: CASSIRGGDVRNEQFF
length: 14; D: .; J: TRBJ1-6; size: .; V: TRBV7-9; DNA: TGTGCCAGCAAGCAAGGGCGAGGGGATTCACCCCTCCACTTT; CDR3: CASKQGRGDSPLHF